This TCR beta chain was recorded in a study of cytomegalovirus exposure and HLA in healthy donors. Study-level points and caveats: Reportedly, cytomegalovirus status was diagnosed with high sensitivity and specificity. Within the 120 or so validation repertoires, first-cohort TCR clusters tended to co-occur, according to a later analysis.

Here immunoSEQ multiplex PCR was the method, and the copy in TCRdb shows in-frame clones only, minus some. The sample holds about 250,000 clones; about 88% are singletons and the top ten take 9.5% to 15%. Trimming removed 4 bases from V and 1 base from J, with 8 bases in between. The CDR3 loop spans 15 amino acids. Germline V gives CDR1 SEHNR, CDR2 FQNEAQ (reference sequence). In the case of this clone: What it recognizes is unknown.

The chain recombines TRBV7-9 with TRBJ2-6; D not resolved. The clonotype originates from a man aged 18 to 29 in good health and CMV-seropositive. The sequenced sample consisted of PBMCs. CDR3: CASSSTVSGANVLTF. The DNA for the CDR3 is TGTGCCAGCAGCTCGACGGTGTCTGGGGCCAACGTCCTGACTTTC.